The 21 T cell receptor beta chains below all came from one sample that was sequenced in a study of tumor-infiltrating lymphocytes in primary liver carcinoma. Constant-region priming of approximately 500 ng total RNA yielded TCR beta cDNA. Libraries of TCR beta came from three nested multiplex PCR rounds with slightly modified ARM-PCR. Both of the initial two PCR rounds ran for 10 cycles and employed TRBV1-TRBV30 forward primers alongside a C-beta reverse primer. In TCRdb, the multiplex PCR reads were re-called with MiXCR into one record per CDR3 protein. The repertoire has 95,000 to 150,000 distinct CDR3 sequences, roughly three fifths of them found once; the top ten carry more than 7%. For each extraction, RNA and DNA were obtained together from approximately 20-30 mg of unsorted bulk tissue. Sequenced: liver tumor tissue from sampling region 3. Subset: tumor region T3, left-lateral pole. The receptors shown here come from a woman aged 55-70 years with primary liver carcinoma and hepatitis B virus infection.

The V call is TRBV5-1, the J call TRBJ2-1; 9 bases fit TRBD2. The germline CDR1 and CDR2 sequences are SGHRS and YFSETQ. Unmatched junction bases numbered 8, after V lost 1 base and J lost 6 bases. This CDR3 has 16 residues. The CDR3 loop reads CASSLWGASGINEQFF. The CDR3 DNA reads as TGCGCCAGCAGCTTGTGGGGGGCTAGCGGGATCAATGAGCAGTTCTTC. The complete variable domain, with remaining parts taken from reference TRBV5-1 and TRBJ2-1, reads KAGVTQTPRYLIKTRGQQVTLSCSPISGHRSVSWYQQTPGQGLQFLFEYFSETQRNKGNFPGRFSGRQFSNSRSEMNVSTLELGDSALYLCASSLWGASGINEQFFGPGTRLTVL.

This clonotype came up a few times. The genes are TRBV7-3 and TRBJ2-1; perhaps TRBD1 as D (6 bases). V lost 7 bases to trimming and J lost 10 bases, with 14 bases between them. The CDR3 extends over 12 amino acids. CDR1 and CDR2 (germline): SGHTA, FQGTGA. The CDR3 loop is CASTQNREEQFF. For the CDR3, the DNA is TGTGCCAGCACCCAAAACAGGGAAGAGCAGTTCTTC.

On this clonotype: This could be a read error, since a much larger clone is one nucleotide away. V and J are TRBV29-1 and TRBJ2-5, with a weak D call TRBD1 (6 bases). The CDR3 sequence is 15 residues long. CDR1 is SQVTM and CDR2 is ANQGSEA in the germline V gene. CDR3 amino acids: CNVGSGGQRQETQYF. The CDR3 DNA reads as TGCAACGTTGGGTCAGGAGGACAGAGGCAAGAGACCCAGTACTTC.

Notes on this clonotype: At one boundary the junction diverges from the germline segment, which might be a read error. The chain couples TRBV29-1 to TRBJ1-4, with D possibly being TRBD1 (5 bases). Per germline, CDR1 SQVTM and CDR2 ANQGSEA. The length of the CDR3 is 14 residues. In DNA, the CDR3 is TGTAGCATTGATCCCACGGGGGAGCATGAAAAACTGTTTTTT. It encodes CSIDPTGEHEKLFF.

The genes are TRBV6-1 and TRBJ2-3; D gene uncertain. Germline CDR1 reads MNHNS; CDR2 reads SASEGT. The CDR3 consists of 14 residues. The V and J ends lost 3 bases and 3 bases respectively, with 10 bases between them. This chain's CDR3 is CASSDRRCTDTQYF. CDR3 bases: TGTGCCAGCAGTGATCGTAGGTGTACAGATACGCAGTATTTT.

Regarding this clonotype: The junction does not match germline at one end; this may be a read error. The rearrangement links TRBV11-2 to TRBJ2-7, with 8 bases identical to TRBD1. The V gene's germline CDR1 is SGHAT and CDR2 FQNNGV. The CDR3 consists of 15 residues. The CDR3 protein is CASNLVQTGAYEQYF. The CDR3 DNA reads as TGTGCCAGCAACTTAGTGCAGACAGGGGCCTACGAGCAGTACTTC.

This clonotype was seen a single time. The junction shows a germline mismatch at one end, possibly a read error. The rearrangement uses TRBV11-3 and TRBJ2-2, with D tentatively TRBD2 (6 bases). Looked up from germline, CDR1 is SGHNT and CDR2 is YENEEA. The CDR3 sequence is 14 residues long. As DNA, the CDR3 is TGTGCCAGCAGCTTAGGGGTGACCACCGGGGGGCTGTTTTTT. This encodes CASSLGVTTGGLFF.

Ten or more counts support this clonotype. The chain has TRBV10-3 and TRBJ2-5, with D perhaps assigned TRBD1 or TRBD2 (6 bases each). V lost 5 bases and J 2 bases, leaving 18 bases between the germline ends. The CDR3 is 16 amino acids. Germline V lookup: CDR1 ENHRY, CDR2 SYGVKD. Written as DNA, the CDR3 is TGTGCCATCAGTACCAGACCTCAGGGGACTCAAGAGACCCAGTACTTC. Translation: CAISTRPQGTQETQYF.

Comments on this clonotype: Germline and junction disagree at one end, which may indicate a read error. The chain carries TRBV11-2 and TRBJ2-3; the match to TRBD2 covers 8 bases. The CDR3 covers 14 residues. Germline assignment: CDR1 SGHAT and CDR2 FQNNGV. The CDR3 DNA reads TGTGCCAACAGCCCTCGGACTAGCCCAGATACGCTGTATTTT. Its protein is CANSPRTSPDTLYF.

Many counts were recorded for this clonotype. This chain uses TRBV4-2 with TRBJ1-3; no definite D call. Germline values: CDR1 LGHNA, CDR2 YNFKEQ. This CDR3 region has 14 residues. The V end was cut by 0 bases, the J end by 9 bases, with 12 bases between. CDR3 sequence (DNA): TGTGCCAGCAGCCAAGACTTTTCGGTGGTCACCATATATTTT. Protein: CASSQDFSVVTIYF.

About this clonotype itself: Germline and junction disagree at one end, which may indicate a read error. This chain uses TRBV28 with TRBJ1-3; possible D gene TRBD1, 6 bases. Germline CDR1 MDHEN, CDR2 SYDVKM. This CDR3 region has 16 residues. CDR3 DNA: TGTGCCAGCAGTCGTACAGGGTTTGTCTCTGGAAACACCTTATATTTT. Translated, it gives CASSRTGFVSGNTLYF.

A word on this clonotype: The germline gene is not matched at one end of the junction; a read error may be the cause. The chain links TRBV11-2 to TRBJ2-1; D is perhaps TRBD1 (6 bases). The CDR3 has 14 residues. The germline CDR1 and CDR2 sequences are SGHAT and FQNNGV. CDR3 protein: CASSPGTLNNEQLF. In nucleotides, the CDR3 is TGTGCCAGCAGCCCCGGGACACTAAACAATGAGCAGTTATTC.

A word on this clonotype: A much more abundant neighbour one base away suggests this may be a read error. The V and J genes are TRBV12-5 and TRBJ1-5; D unclear. V lost 2 bases and J 5 bases, leaving 7 bases between the germline ends. Germline lookup yields CDR1 LGHNT and CDR2 FRNRAP. CDR3 length: 13 amino acids. CDR3 amino acids: CASGLILDQPQHF. The CDR3 DNA follows: TGTGCTAGTGGTTTGATCCTGGATCAGCCCCAGCATTTT.

About this clonotype itself: A much more abundant neighbour one base away suggests this may be a read error. The CDR3 carries no conserved terminal phenylalanine or tryptophan, so it likely arises from a read error. This sequence joins TRBV12-3 or TRBV12-4 and TRBJ1-1; D might be TRBD1 (6 bases). With 6 bases removed from V and 1 base from J, the gap between germline ends came to 12 bases. The CDR3 sequence is 14 residues long. CDR3: CASRTQGRNTEAFI. The DNA of the CDR3 is TGTGCCAGCAGAACTCAGGGGAGGAACACTGAAGCTTTCATT.

The CDR3 sequence is CASSLGTSGSWETQYF. CDR3 sequence (DNA): TGTGCCAGCAGCCTAGGGACTAGCGGGAGTTGGGAGACCCAGTACTTC. This chain links TRBV11-2 with TRBJ2-5; 14 bases are a match to TRBD2. CDR1 is SGHAT and CDR2 is FQNNGV in the germline V gene. The junction had 7 bases not matched to a gene; V was cut back by 5 bases and J by 5 bases. The CDR3 has 16 residues.

Turning to this clonotype: A read error may produce the germline difference seen at one junction end. The chain uses TRBV11-2 and TRBJ2-1; D is perhaps TRBD1 or TRBD2 (6 bases each). CDR1 is SGHAT, CDR2 FQNNGV, per germline. The CDR3 is made up of 13 amino acids. This CDR3 is CASSVGGHNEQSF. In DNA, the CDR3 is TGTGCCAGCAGTGTCGGGGGCCACAATGAGCAGTCCTTC.

The gene calls are TRBV5-1 and TRBJ1-2; TRBD1 is a possible D gene (6 bases). Trimming cost V 6 bases and J 2 bases, with 11 bases left between them. Germline V gene lookup returns CDR1 SGHRS and CDR2 YFSETQ. There are 13 residues in the CDR3. CDR3 nucleotides: TGCGCCAGCACCTCAACAGGGAACTATGGCTACACCTTC. Translating gives CASTSTGNYGYTF.

This clonotype was counted at least ten times. The rearrangement joins TRBV29-1 to TRBJ2-1; TRBD1 aligns across 8 bases. Germline-derived CDR1 and CDR2 are SQVTM and ANQGSEA. J lost 8 bases, V lost 7 bases, and 7 bases had no gene match. This CDR3 spans 12 amino acids. This CDR3 is CSEQGAGYEQFF. The CDR3 nucleotides read TGCAGCGAGCAGGGGGCCGGGTATGAGCAGTTCTTC.

The chain carries TRBV5-4 and TRBJ1-1; no reliable D call. Looked up from germline, CDR1 is SGHNT and CDR2 is YYREEE (reference sequence). The CDR3 consists of 13 residues. The ends were cut back, 1 base at V and 5 bases at J, with 9 bases in the middle. The DNA of the CDR3 is TGTGCCAGCAGCTTGAACGAGGGTACTGAAGCTTTCTTT. It yields the protein CASSLNEGTEAFF.

In the case of this clonotype: A clone one base away is much larger, so this may be a read error. The CDR3 sequence is CASSLAGMVYGYTF. DNA for the CDR3: TGTGCCAGCAGCTTAGCAGGCATGGTCTATGGCTACACCTTC. This sequence joins TRBV7-8 and TRBJ1-2; D ambiguous. This CDR3 is 14 amino acids long. Trimming stripped 0 bases from V and 4 bases from J, with 9 bases between. In germline, CDR1 is SGHVS, CDR2 FQNEAQ.

This clonotype was seen just once. Because it lacks the conserved phenylalanine or tryptophan at the end, this CDR3 is likely a read error. The V call is TRBV6-1, the J call TRBJ2-1, with 8 bases aligning to TRBD2. This CDR3 spans 16 amino acids. Per the germline V gene, CDR1 is MNHNS and CDR2 is SASEGT. Trimming removed 6 bases from V and 8 bases from J; junction bases left unmatched: 15. CDR3 DNA sequence: TGTGCCAGCAGACTTATAGGAGCGGGAGTATCTGATGAGCAGTTCCTC. Translation: CASRLIGAGVSDEQFL.